Listed here are 27 T cell receptor beta chains from one sample, sequenced in a study of response to subunit inactivated influenza vaccine. TCRdb passed the RT-PCR reads through MiXCR, listing each CDR3 protein once. The sample includes 650,000 to 850,000 distinct CDR3 sequences, about 14% of them seen just once. The source was PBMCs from blood, collected approximately 15 days before vaccination. These receptor sequences come from a man aged 45 to 65 who received an inactivated influenza vaccine.

This chain links TRBV5-1 with TRBJ2-3; TRBD2 might be the D (6 bases). V was shortened by 0 bases and J by 8 bases, with 28 bases between the two germline ends. The V gene's germline CDR1 is SGHRS and CDR2 YFSETQ. The CDR3 sequence is 19 residues long. Written as DNA, the CDR3 is TGCGCCAGCAGCTTGGTTGGGGCGCGACCCGGGAGCTTAGCAGCTACGCAGTATTTT. Translating it yields CASSLVGARPGSLAATQYF.

The table lists this clonotype with a few counts. J is TRBJ1-1 and V is TRBV20-1; D is unclear. This CDR3 spans 16 amino acids. V was clipped by 0 bases and J by 0 bases, with 14 bases between them. Germline CDR1 DFQATT, CDR2 SNEGSKA (reference sequence). The CDR3 loop reads CSARDETRIMNTEAFF. CDR3 nucleotides: TGCAGTGCTAGAGATGAAACAAGAATTATGAACACTGAAGCTTTCTTT.

Many counts were recorded for this clonotype. V usage is TRBV18 and J usage is TRBJ1-1; tentatively, D is TRBD1 (5 bases). This CDR3 has 18 amino acids. Germline V gene sequence: CDR1 KGHSH, CDR2 LQKENI. The V end was cut by 2 bases, the J end by 0 bases, with 19 bases between. CDR3 DNA sequence: TGTGCCAGCTCACCAAGTGGAAGGGGCGCGGAGGTGAACACTGAAGCTTTCTTT. Protein product: CASSPSGRGAEVNTEAFF.

In this sample, this clonotype turned up a few times. A much larger clonotype is one base distant, so this may be a read error. CDR3 loop: CASSSLEKGGGELFF. The CDR3, as DNA: TGTGCCAGCAGTTCACTGGAGAAGGGAGGTGGGGAGCTGTTTTTT. The gene calls are TRBV28 and TRBJ2-2, with D maybe TRBD2 (6 bases). The V end was cut by 4 bases, the J end by 8 bases, with 17 bases between. The CDR3 is 15 residues long. Germline V gene lookup returns CDR1 MDHEN and CDR2 SYDVKM.

This clonotype was seen a few times. The chain combines TRBV15 with TRBJ2-3; 13 bases align to TRBD2. CDR3 length: 18 residues. Germline V gene sequence: CDR1 LNHNV, CDR2 YYDKDF (reference sequence). With 2 bases clipped from V and 5 bases from J, the junction kept 10 bases outside the gene matches. The CDR3 nucleotides read TGTGCCACCAGCAGAAGACTAGCGGGGGGCCCCGGAGGAGATACGCAGTATTTT. This codes for CATSRRLAGGPGGDTQYF. Supplemented by reference TRBV15 and TRBJ2-3, the full variable domain reads DAMVIQNPRYQVTQFGKPVTLSCSQTLNHNVMYWYQQKSSQAPKLLFHYYDKDFNNEADTPDNFQSRRPNTSFCFLDIRSPGLGDTAMYLCATSRRLAGGPGGDTQYFGPGTRLTVL.

This clonotype occurred a few times. The V gene is TRBV7-3, the J gene TRBJ2-1; 8 bases map to TRBD2. V was pared by 0 bases and J by 3 bases, with 4 bases of the junction left unmatched. The CDR3 extends over 16 amino acids. Germline CDR1 reads SGHTA; CDR2 reads FQGTGA. Here the CDR3 reads CASSLTASGRYNEQFF. Here the CDR3 DNA reads TGTGCCAGCAGCTTAACGGCTAGCGGGCGCTACAATGAGCAGTTCTTC.

This sequence joins TRBV10-3 and TRBJ2-5; 8 nucleotides line up with TRBD1. Germline V lookup: CDR1 ENHRY, CDR2 SYGVKD. The CDR3 totals 14 residues. The trim removed 1 base at V and 5 bases at J, leaving 3 bases unmatched. CDR3 protein: CAISEFRTGETQYF. The CDR3, as DNA: TGTGCCATCAGTGAGTTCCGGACAGGGGAGACCCAGTACTTC.

The chain links TRBV20-1 to TRBJ2-1, with TRBD1 matching over 11 bases. The germline V gene encodes CDR1 DFQATT and CDR2 SNEGSKA (reference sequence). J lost 8 bases, V lost 6 bases, and 12 bases had no gene match. The CDR3 runs 15 residues. CDR3 sequence (DNA): TGCAGTGCGCCTAGGACAGGGGGCATTGGTGATGAGCAGTTCTTC. Translation: CSAPRTGGIGDEQFF.

The J gene is TRBJ1-5, the V gene TRBV7-2; D is unresolved. CDR3 size: 14 residues. Trimming removed 0 bases from V and 6 bases from J, with 9 bases in between. The germline gives CDR1 SGHTA, CDR2 FQGNSA. The CDR3 sequence is CASSLAERSQPQHF. CDR3 coding DNA: TGTGCCAGCAGCTTAGCGGAACGGAGTCAGCCCCAGCATTTT.

This chain uses TRBV28 with TRBJ2-7; 11 nucleotides agree with TRBD2. Per the germline V gene, CDR1 is MDHEN and CDR2 is SYDVKM. The CDR3 contains 16 residues. The ends lost 2 bases at V and 2 bases at J; junction bases unmatched: 5. The CDR3 reads CASSLLGTSGPYEQYF. CDR3 nucleotide sequence: TGTGCCAGCAGTTTACTGGGGACTAGCGGCCCCTACGAGCAGTACTTC.

Comment on this clonotype: A much bigger clone sits one base away, suggesting this may be a read error. Written as DNA, the CDR3 is TGTGCCGGCAGGATCGGGACAGGGGCGCAAGAGACCCAGTACTTC. Translation: CAGRIGTGAQETQYF. This chain uses TRBV12-3 or TRBV12-4 with TRBJ2-5, with 10 nucleotides matching TRBD1. This CDR3 is 15 amino acids long.

This clonotype was observed a handful of times. The rearrangement joins TRBV18 to TRBJ2-2; D remains unclear. V shed 8 bases and J shed 6 bases, with 13 bases lying between them. The CDR3 spans 13 residues. The V gene's germline CDR1 is KGHSH and CDR2 LQKENI. The CDR3 DNA sequence: TGTGCCAGCCTCTTGAGTGTGTCCGGGGAGCTGTTTTTT. Encoded protein: CASLLSVSGELFF.

The chain couples TRBV12-3 or TRBV12-4 to TRBJ2-7; 9 bases agree with TRBD2. There are 14 residues in the CDR3. V shed 5 bases and J 2 bases; nucleotides not matched to a gene: 4. This chain's CDR3 is CASSESGGPYEQYF. The DNA of the CDR3 is TGTGCCAGCAGTGAGAGCGGGGGGCCCTACGAGCAGTACTTC.

The rearrangement uses TRBV11-2 and TRBJ2-6; no reliable D call. CDR3 length equals 12 residues. V lost 6 bases and J 9 bases, leaving 9 bases between the germline ends. Looked up from germline, CDR1 is SGHAT and CDR2 is FQNNGV. The CDR3 spells CASRLTDNVLTF. As DNA, the CDR3 is TGTGCCAGCAGGTTAACAGACAACGTCCTGACTTTC.

V gene TRBV5-6 combines with J gene TRBJ2-2; the D call may be TRBD1 or TRBD2 (5 bases each). The CDR3 loop spans 16 amino acids. V was pared by 4 bases and J by 4 bases, with 17 bases between. Germline V gene lookup returns CDR1 SGHDT and CDR2 YYEEEE. The CDR3 loop reads CASSPGLGPSTGELFF. The CDR3, as DNA: TGTGCCAGCAGCCCTGGATTGGGACCGAGCACCGGGGAGCTGTTTTTT.

This clonotype has just a few counts. This chain connects TRBV4-3 to TRBJ1-5; the D is unclear. Trimming took off 4 bases at V and 3 bases at J, with 13 bases between the two ends. The CDR3 length is 15 residues. Looked up from germline, CDR1 is LGHNA and CDR2 is YSLEER. The CDR3 loop is CASSPSSGLNQPQHF. The DNA for the CDR3 is TGCGCCAGCAGCCCGAGCAGCGGGCTCAATCAGCCCCAGCATTTT.

V and J are TRBV10-3 and TRBJ2-1; D remains unclear. CDR1 and CDR2 from the germline V gene are ENHRY and SYGVKD. V was cut by 7 bases and J by 0 bases, with 13 bases left in between. The length of the CDR3 is 15 residues. The chain's CDR3 is CAITATKSSYNEQFF. The CDR3 nucleotides read TGTGCCATCACAGCCACTAAGAGCTCCTACAATGAGCAGTTCTTC.

This clonotype turned up a few times. The chain employs TRBV2 and TRBJ2-5, with 7 bases lining up with TRBD2. CDR1 SNHLY and CDR2 FYNNEI come from the germline V gene. V shed 3 bases, J shed 4 bases, and the junction held 11 bases outside the gene matches. The CDR3 loop spans 16 amino acids. The CDR3 DNA reads TGTGCCAGCAGTGATGGGGACTATAGTACGCTAGAGACCCAGTACTTC. This codes for CASSDGDYSTLETQYF.

The sample holds a few counts of this clonotype. The J gene is TRBJ2-3, the V gene TRBV5-1, with 15 bases aligning to TRBD2. The CDR3 runs 16 residues. The germline CDR1 and CDR2 sequences are SGHRS and YFSETQ. V trimming: 4 bases; J trimming: 5 bases; junction bases outside the gene matches: 5. The CDR3 sequence: CASSTGLAGGGDTQYF. CDR3 sequence (DNA): TGCGCCAGCAGCACGGGACTAGCGGGAGGCGGAGATACGCAGTATTTT. The complete variable domain, with remaining parts taken from reference TRBV5-1 and TRBJ2-3, reads KAGVTQTPRYLIKTRGQQVTLSCSPISGHRSVSWYQQTPGQGLQFLFEYFSETQRNKGNFPGRFSGRQFSNSRSEMNVSTLELGDSALYLCASSTGLAGGGDTQYFGPGTRLTVL.

This clonotype was counted only a few times. A junction boundary mismatches the germline segment, possibly from a read error. The rearrangement joins TRBV6-1 to TRBJ2-7; 8 bases align to TRBD1. In germline, CDR1 is MNHNS, CDR2 SASEGT. This CDR3 has 16 amino acids. The CDR3 protein is CASSKAPGQVSYEQYF. Written as DNA, the CDR3 is TGTGCCAGCAGTAAAGCCCCGGGACAGGTCTCCTACGAGCAGTACTTC.

This clonotype has a handful of counts. This chain joins TRBV12-3 or TRBV12-4 and TRBJ2-1; TRBD2 agrees at 13 bases. The CDR3 loop spans 16 amino acids. The V gene end was trimmed by 6 bases and the J gene end by 7 bases; junction bases not matched to a gene: 9. CDR3: CASSGLAGALGNEQFF. Written as DNA, the CDR3 is TGTGCCAGCAGCGGACTAGCGGGGGCTTTAGGGAATGAGCAGTTCTTC.

This clonotype has ten or more counts. V usage is TRBV19 and J usage is TRBJ2-5; 11 nucleotides agree with TRBD1. V gave up 9 bases and J gave up 4 bases; unmatched junction bases: 4. There are 13 residues in the CDR3. The germline V gene encodes CDR1 LNHDA and CDR2 SQIVND (reference sequence). As DNA, the CDR3 is TGTGCCAGCGGACAGGGGGCGGCAGAGACCCAGTACTTC. Encoded protein: CASGQGAAETQYF.

This clonotype was seen more than once but under ten times. The CDR3 loop reads CASSLAGTGAGAFF. CDR3 nucleotide sequence: TGTGCCAGCAGCTTAGCCGGGACAGGGGCTGGGGCTTTCTTT. The genes are TRBV7-6 and TRBJ1-1; 10 bases are a match to TRBD1. V lost 0 bases and J lost 11; bases outside the gene matches: 6. CDR1 is SGHVS and CDR2 is FNYEAQ in the germline V gene. The CDR3 runs to 14 residues.

This chain uses TRBV11-2 with TRBJ1-6; D possibly corresponds to TRBD1 (5 bases). Germline V gene data show CDR1 as SGHAT and CDR2 as FQNNGV. This CDR3 comprises 16 residues. V was clipped by 3 bases and J by 0 bases, with 9 bases between them. CDR3: CASSFRQFSYNSPLHF. DNA of the CDR3: TGTGCCAGCAGCTTCAGACAGTTCTCCTATAATTCACCCCTCCACTTT.

CDR3 DNA sequence: TGCAGTGCTAGAGCAGGGGGCTGGGACGAGCAGTACTTC. Protein product: CSARAGGWDEQYF. This chain links TRBV20-1 with TRBJ2-7; 8 positions agree with TRBD1. Germline loops: CDR1 DFQATT, CDR2 SNEGSKA (reference sequence). The CDR3 contains 13 residues. The trim removed 1 base at V and 5 bases at J, leaving 4 bases unmatched.

This clonotype turned up a few times. The chain has TRBV3-1 and TRBJ2-5; TRBD2 aligns across 13 bases. The CDR3 is 18 amino acids. Germline CDR1 is LGHDT and CDR2 is YNNKEL (reference sequence). Unmatched junction bases numbered 8, after V lost 3 bases and J lost 1 base. The CDR3 nucleotides are TGTGCCAGCAGCCACGGACTAGCGGGGGCCCCCCTCCAAGAGACCCAGTACTTC. It translates to CASSHGLAGAPLQETQYF.

The chain recombines TRBV7-2 with TRBJ2-2, with a possible D match to TRBD2 (5 bases). Germline V gives CDR1 SGHTA, CDR2 FQGNSA. This CDR3 comprises 16 residues. Trimming took 0 bases from V and 2 from J, leaving 10 bases between them. The CDR3 reads CASSLAPGRNTGELFF. CDR3 DNA: TGTGCCAGCAGCTTAGCCCCTGGGAGAAACACCGGGGAGCTGTTTTTT.